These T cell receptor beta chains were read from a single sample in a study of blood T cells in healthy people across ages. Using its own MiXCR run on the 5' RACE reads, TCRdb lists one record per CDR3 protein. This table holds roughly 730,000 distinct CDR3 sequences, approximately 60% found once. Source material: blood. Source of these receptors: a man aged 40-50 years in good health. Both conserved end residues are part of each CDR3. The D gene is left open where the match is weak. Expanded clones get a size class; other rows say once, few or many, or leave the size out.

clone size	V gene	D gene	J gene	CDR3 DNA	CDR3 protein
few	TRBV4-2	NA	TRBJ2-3	TGTGCCAGCAGCCAAGATGATCCCGCAGATACGCAGTATTTT	CASSQDDPADTQYF
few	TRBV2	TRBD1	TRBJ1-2	TGTGCCAGCAAAGGGGCAGCAGGGGGCAGAGGCTACACCTTC	CASKGAAGGRGYTF
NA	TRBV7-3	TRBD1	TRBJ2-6	TGTGCCAGCAGCTTCCCCAGGGGGACTGGGGCCAACGTCCTGACTTTC	CASSFPRGTGANVLTF
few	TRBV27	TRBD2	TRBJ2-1	TGTGCCAGCAGTTTATTAGCTAGCGGGGTGGGCAATGAGCAGTTCTTC	CASSLLASGVGNEQFF
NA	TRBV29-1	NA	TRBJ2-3	TGCAGCGTTCAGATCACAGATACGCAGTATTTT	CSVQITDTQYF
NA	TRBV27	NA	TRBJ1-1	TGTGCCAGCAACGAGGTGGGGTTAGGAACTGAAGCTTTCTTT	CASNEVGLGTEAFF
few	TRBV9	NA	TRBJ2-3	TGTGCCAGCGTCGGGGGTAGCACAGATACGCAGTATTTT	CASVGGSTDTQYF
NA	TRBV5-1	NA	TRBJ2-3	TGCGCCAGCAGCTTCGACAGACCTAGCACAGATACGCAGTATTTT	CASSFDRPSTDTQYF
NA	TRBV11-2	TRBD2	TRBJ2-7	TGTGCCAGCAGCCCAACCGAGGCGGGAGTTACCCACGAGCAGTACTTC	CASSPTEAGVTHEQYF
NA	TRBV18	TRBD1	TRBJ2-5	TGTGCCAGCTCACCGCGGCAGGGGGACGGAGAGACCCAGTACTTC	CASSPRQGDGETQYF
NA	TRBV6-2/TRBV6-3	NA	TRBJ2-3	TGTGCCAGCAGTTATGTTGGCAGCACAGATACGCAGTATTTT	CASSYVGSTDTQYF
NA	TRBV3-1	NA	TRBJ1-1	TGTGCCAGCAGCGGAAGACTGACTGGAACTGAAGCTTTCTTT	CASSGRLTGTEAFF
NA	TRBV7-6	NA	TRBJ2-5	TGTGCCAGCAGCCTCCCGGCGGGGACCCAGTACTTC	CASSLPAGTQYF
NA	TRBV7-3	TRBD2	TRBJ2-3	TGTGCCAGCAGCACCTCTAGCGGGGCCGGCACAGATACGCAGTATTTT	CASSTSSGAGTDTQYF
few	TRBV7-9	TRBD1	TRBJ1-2	TGTGCCAGCAGCTCAAGGACAGGAACGTGGCATGGCTACACCTTC	CASSSRTGTWHGYTF
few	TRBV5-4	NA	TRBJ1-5	TGTGCCAGCAGTTGGGACGGCGGGGGGAATCAGCCCCAGCATTTT	CASSWDGGGNQPQHF
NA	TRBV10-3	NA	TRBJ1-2	TGTGCCACCACGGGGGTTACTAACTATGGCTACACCTTC	CATTGVTNYGYTF
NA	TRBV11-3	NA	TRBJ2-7	TGTGCCAGCAGCTTGGCTACTTACAATGAGCAGTACTTC	CASSLATYNEQYF
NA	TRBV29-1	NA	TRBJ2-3	TGCAGCGTTGCCGGGGGAGGTGGCACAGATACGCAGTATTTT	CSVAGGGGTDTQYF
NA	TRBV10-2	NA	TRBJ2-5	TGCGCCAGCCGTATGGCGGGTGTACAAGAGACCCAGTACTTC	CASRMAGVQETQYF
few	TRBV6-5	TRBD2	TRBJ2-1	TGTGCCAGCAGTTATAGAGGACTAGCGGGAGGCCCCTACAATGAGCAGTTCTTC	CASSYRGLAGGPYNEQFF
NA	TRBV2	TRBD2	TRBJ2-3	TGTGCCACCGAATACACTAGCGCCGGGACAGATACGCAGTATTTT	CATEYTSAGTDTQYF
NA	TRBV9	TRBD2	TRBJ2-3	TGTGCCAGCAGCGCACCTGCGGGACTAGCGGGAGGGCCATTGGTTTCAACAGATACGCAGTATTTT	CASSAPAGLAGGPLVSTDTQYF
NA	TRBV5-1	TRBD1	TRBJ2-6	TGCGCCAGCAGCTTGGCAGGTACAGGGGGCTACTCTGGGGCCAACGTCCTGACTTTC	CASSLAGTGGYSGANVLTF
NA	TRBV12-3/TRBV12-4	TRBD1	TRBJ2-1	TGTGCCAGCAGTAGGACAGGGAATAGGCAAGGAGAGCAGTTCTTC	CASSRTGNRQGEQFF
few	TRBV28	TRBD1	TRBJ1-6	TGTGCCAGCAAACCCTCAGGGGGCAATAATTCACCCCTCCACTTT	CASKPSGGNNSPLHF
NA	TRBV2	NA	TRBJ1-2	TGTGCCAGCAGTGAAAACCACGGCCGTGGCTACACCTTC	CASSENHGRGYTF
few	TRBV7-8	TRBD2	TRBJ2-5	TGTGCCAGCAGCCTACCAACTAGCGGGGGCCGATTAGGGGAGACCCAGTACTTC	CASSLPTSGGRLGETQYF
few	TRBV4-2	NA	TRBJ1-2	TGTGCCAGCAGCCAGGCATTTGGTAACGCCCCTAACTATGGCTACACCTTC	CASSQAFGNAPNYGYTF
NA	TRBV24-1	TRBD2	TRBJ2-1	TGTGCCACCAGTGACGCCCAGACACCTAGCGGCCCAAACCCCCTTCACAATGAGCAGTTCTTC	CATSDAQTPSGPNPLHNEQFF
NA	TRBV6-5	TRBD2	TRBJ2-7	TGTGCCAGCAGTACCGGACTAGCGGGAGGCGAGCAGTACTTC	CASSTGLAGGEQYF
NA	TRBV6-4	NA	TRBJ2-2	TGTGCCAGCAGTCGGTGTATAGCGAGGAACACCGGGGAGCTGTTTTTT	CASSRCIARNTGELFF
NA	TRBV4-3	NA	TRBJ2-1	TGCGCCAGCAGCCAAAGTGCTGAGCAGTTCTTC	CASSQSAEQFF